This is a list of T cell receptor beta chains from one sample in a study of cytomegalovirus exposure and HLA in healthy donors. Sequencing was performed with immunoSEQ multiplex PCR; in TCRdb, only in-frame clones are kept and a portion is missing. Counted here are about 150,000 clones, approximately 84% occurring once; the ten biggest clones make up 25% to 30%. Sequencing was done on a sample of PBMCs. These receptors were collected from a man aged 25-40 years in good health and CMV-seropositive. Each CDR3 is given with its conserved first and last residue. Fields, in order: V gene, clone size, D gene, J gene, CDR3 protein, CDR3 DNA. A D gene is named only where the DNA matches it firmly. The size of a clone is reported for some rows only, either as once, few or many, or as a class for expanded clones.

v_call: TRBV9
clone_size: NA
d_call: TRBD2
j_call: TRBJ2-1
cdr3_aa: CASSVGGSQGQFF
cdr3_nt: TGTGCCAGCAGCGTAGGCGGGAGCCAGGGGCAGTTCTTC

v_call: TRBV7-6
clone_size: NA
d_call: TRBD1
j_call: TRBJ2-1
cdr3_aa: CASSNTGDDYNEQFF
cdr3_nt: TGTGCCAGCAGCAATACAGGGGACGACTACAATGAGCAGTTCTTC

v_call: TRBV5-8
clone_size: NA
d_call: NA
j_call: TRBJ2-7
cdr3_aa: CASSATGSSYEQYF
cdr3_nt: TGTGCCAGCAGCGCGACTGGCAGCTCCTACGAGCAGTACTTC

v_call: TRBV7-9
clone_size: NA
d_call: NA
j_call: TRBJ1-3
cdr3_aa: CASSRLTPQGPSGNTIYF
cdr3_nt: TGTGCCAGCAGCCGCCTCACGCCCCAGGGGCCCTCTGGAAACACCATATATTTT

v_call: TRBV2
clone_size: NA
d_call: TRBD1
j_call: TRBJ1-2
cdr3_aa: CASQTGDYGYTF
cdr3_nt: TGTGCCTCTCAGACAGGGGACTATGGCTACACCTTC

v_call: TRBV10-2
clone_size: NA
d_call: NA
j_call: TRBJ1-5
cdr3_aa: CASSLQGNQPQHF
cdr3_nt: TGCGCCAGCAGCCTACAGGGAAATCAGCCCCAGCATTTT

v_call: TRBV7-2
clone_size: NA
d_call: NA
j_call: TRBJ1-1
cdr3_aa: CASSLQALNTEAFF
cdr3_nt: TGTGCCAGCAGCTTACAGGCCTTGAACACTGAAGCTTTCTTT

v_call: TRBV6-5
clone_size: NA
d_call: NA
j_call: TRBJ1-1
cdr3_aa: CASSSPSGVYTEAFF
cdr3_nt: TGTGCCAGCAGTTCCCCGTCTGGAGTTTACACTGAAGCTTTCTTT

v_call: TRBV5-1
clone_size: NA
d_call: TRBD2
j_call: TRBJ2-3
cdr3_aa: CASSRGGTSGSGDTQYF
cdr3_nt: TGCGCCAGCAGCCGGGGCGGGACTAGCGGGAGTGGTGATACGCAGTATTTT

v_call: TRBV18
clone_size: NA
d_call: TRBD1
j_call: TRBJ1-4
cdr3_aa: CASSRDSPSTNEKLFF
cdr3_nt: TGTGCCAGCTCAAGGGACAGTCCCTCAACTAATGAAAAACTGTTTTTT

v_call: TRBV28
clone_size: few
d_call: NA
j_call: TRBJ1-2
cdr3_aa: CASSWTVNYGYTF
cdr3_nt: TGTGCCAGCAGCTGGACAGTGAACTATGGCTACACCTTC

v_call: TRBV5-1
clone_size: NA
d_call: TRBD2
j_call: TRBJ2-1
cdr3_aa: CASSSGTSGSSEQFF
cdr3_nt: TGCGCCAGCAGCTCAGGGACTAGCGGGAGCAGCGAGCAGTTCTTC

v_call: TRBV27
clone_size: NA
d_call: TRBD1
j_call: TRBJ2-7
cdr3_aa: CASSLTGTGGNEQYF
cdr3_nt: TGTGCCAGCAGTCTCACCGGGACAGGGGGCAACGAGCAGTACTTC

v_call: TRBV5-8
clone_size: once
d_call: TRBD2
j_call: TRBJ2-7
cdr3_aa: CASSYLGLAGEQYF
cdr3_nt: TGTGCCAGCAGCTATTTGGGACTAGCGGGGGAGCAGTACTTC

v_call: TRBV6-1
clone_size: NA
d_call: NA
j_call: TRBJ1-3
cdr3_aa: CASSESEFSGNTIYF
cdr3_nt: TGTGCCAGCAGTGAATCCGAGTTCTCTGGAAACACCATATATTTT

v_call: TRBV7-2
clone_size: NA
d_call: NA
j_call: TRBJ2-5
cdr3_aa: CASSPGDLETQYF
cdr3_nt: TGTGCCAGCAGCCCGGGTGACTTAGAGACCCAGTACTTC

v_call: TRBV12-5
clone_size: NA
d_call: TRBD2
j_call: TRBJ2-3
cdr3_aa: CASGFSGGGYGTDTQYF
cdr3_nt: TGTGCTAGTGGTTTCAGCGGGGGGGGGTACGGGACAGATACGCAGTATTTT

v_call: TRBV7-2
clone_size: once
d_call: NA
j_call: TRBJ1-4
cdr3_aa: CASSLQAGVEKLFF
cdr3_nt: TGTGCCAGCAGCTTACAGGCAGGGGTCGAAAAACTGTTTTTT

v_call: TRBV9
clone_size: NA
d_call: NA
j_call: TRBJ2-1
cdr3_aa: CASSVTGLGGREQFF
cdr3_nt: TGTGCCAGCAGCGTAACGGGACTGGGGGGTAGGGAGCAGTTCTTC

v_call: TRBV30
clone_size: NA
d_call: TRBD2
j_call: TRBJ2-2
cdr3_aa: CAWSAGTSGYGGELFF
cdr3_nt: TGTGCCTGGAGTGCCGGGACTAGCGGGTACGGCGGGGAGCTGTTTTTT